This TCR beta chain was sequenced in a study of regulatory T cells in long-lasting Graves disease. Study results and caveats: Investigators studied peripheral blood only, not thyroid tissue.

The time point here: persistent/refractory GD, antithyroid drugs over 5 years with positive TRAb. Isolated PBMC RNA provided the starting material for the TCR library. This CDR3 is built from 15 residues. The ends were cut back, 5 bases at V and 4 bases at J, with 14 bases in the middle. This clonotype occurred a few times. Antigen: not known. CDR3 regions were amplified by Arm-PCR using iRepertoire HTBI primers to build TCR beta libraries. Each CDR3 protein is one row after TCRdb ran MiXCR on the multiplex PCR reads. The repertoire includes more than 650,000 distinct CDR3 sequences, around 32% of them detected once, and 40% to 50% sits in the top ten.

The specimen comprised peripheral blood mononuclear cells (PBMCs), sampled when the disease was refractory, from a patient treated with antithyroid drugs. The chain employs TRBV12-3 or TRBV12-4 and TRBJ1-4; D is unresolved. This sequence was found in a female donor with Graves disease. This CDR3 is CASSPRSYYNEKLFF. In DNA, the CDR3 is TGTGCCAGCAGTCCCCGGAGCTACTATAATGAAAAACTGTTTTTT.